This TCR beta chain was documented in a study of T cells in Graves' hyperthyroidism and ophthalmopathy. A few counts support this clonotype. Germline V gene lookup returns CDR1 SEHNR and CDR2 FQNEAQ (reference sequence). CDR3 length: 14 amino acids. V gave up 4 bases and J gave up 7 bases, with 13 bases separating them. The investigators amplified TCR beta CDR3 regions from RNA transcripts. The TCR CDR3 first-round RT-PCR relied on the HTBI primer set. MiXCR, run by TCRdb on the multiplex PCR reads, gives a single entry per CDR3 protein. The table lists hundreds of thousands of distinct CDR3 sequences, 35% to 45% of them singletons, with more than 7% in the top ten.

The clonotype originates from a man aged 18 to 29 with Graves' hyperthyroidism. This sequence joins TRBV7-9 and TRBJ2-2, with D possibly TRBD1 on 6 matching bases. Sequenced sample: blood. For the CDR3, the DNA is TGTGCCAGCAGCTCCACCAGGGGAGTCGGGGAGCTGTTTTTT. Its protein is CASSSTRGVGELFF.